These 10 T cell receptor beta chains came from one sample sequenced in a study of T cells in Graves' hyperthyroidism and ophthalmopathy. Regions amplified from RNA transcripts were the TCR beta CDR3 regions. HTBI primers were employed in a first-round RT-PCR of the TCR CDR3. TCRdb fed the multiplex PCR reads into MiXCR, producing one record per CDR3 protein. The sample records about 420,000 distinct CDR3 sequences, 15% to 19% being singletons. The specimen was blood. The receptors shown here come from a woman younger than 30 with Graves' hyperthyroidism.

The chain joins TRBV6-1 to TRBJ2-7; 11 bases match TRBD2. After removal of 6 bases from V and 3 bases from J, the junction contained 4 bases not matched to a gene. The CDR3 is 14 amino acids. Germline V CDR1 and CDR2: MNHNS, SASEGT. The CDR3 region has the DNA TGTGCCAGCAGGGGGGGACTAGCGGTCTACGAGCAGTACTTC. Its protein product is CASRGGLAVYEQYF.

In this sample, this clonotype turned up many times. In nucleotides, the CDR3 is TGTGCTAGTGGTTTAGGGAGCGGCTCCTACAATGAGCAGTTCTTC. Encoded protein: CASGLGSGSYNEQFF. The V gene is TRBV12-5, the J gene TRBJ2-1; a weak D match, TRBD2 (5 bases). Germline V gene data show CDR1 as LGHNT and CDR2 as FRNRAP. The CDR3 is made up of 15 amino acids. V was cut by 3 bases and J by 0 bases, with 9 bases left in between.

The chain combines TRBV20-1 with TRBJ1-1; D not certain. The CDR3 is 15 residues long. The V and J ends lost 5 bases and 0 bases respectively, with 16 bases between them. CDR1 and CDR2 from the germline V gene are DFQATT and SNEGSKA (reference sequence). CDR3 DNA sequence: TGCAGTGCTCGCCGCCTACTTGTTATGAACACTGAAGCTTTCTTT. Its protein product is CSARRLLVMNTEAFF.

The sample holds a few counts of this clonotype. The chain combines TRBV20-1 with TRBJ2-1; D may be TRBD1 (7 bases). V shed 1 base and J shed 5 bases, with 18 bases lying between them. Germline values: CDR1 DFQATT, CDR2 SNEGSKA (reference sequence). The CDR3 contains 16 residues. CDR3 region: CSARGPGEGADNEQFF. CDR3 sequence (DNA): TGCAGTGCTAGAGGGCCGGGAGAGGGGGCAGACAATGAGCAGTTCTTC.

This clonotype was detected ten times or more. V gene TRBV19 combines with J gene TRBJ2-3; no clear D gene. Per the germline V gene, CDR1 is LNHDA and CDR2 is SQIVND (reference sequence). V lost 5 bases, J lost 0 bases, and 33 bases lay in between. The CDR3 runs 22 residues. Here the CDR3 reads CASSWSGRRNILHSTSTDTQYF. DNA for the CDR3: TGTGCCAGTAGTTGGTCCGGACGCCGCAATATTCTCCATTCAACTAGCACAGATACGCAGTATTTT. The full variable domain, in which reference TRBV19 and TRBJ2-3 provide the parts outside the CDR3, is DGGITQSPKYLFRKEGQNVTLSCEQNLNHDAMYWYRQDPGQGLRLIYYSQIVNDFQKGDIAEGYSVSREKKESFPLTVTSAQKNPTAFYLCASSWSGRRNILHSTSTDTQYFGPGTRLTVL.

This clonotype turned up a few times. This chain links TRBV6-2 or TRBV6-3 with TRBJ2-1, with 9 positions matching TRBD2. Germline V gives CDR1 MNHEY, CDR2 SVGEGT. CDR3 size: 16 residues. J was trimmed by 3 bases and V by 6 bases; bases with no gene match: 9. The CDR3 region is CASSWGLAGLYNEQFF. The DNA for the CDR3 is TGTGCCAGCAGCTGGGGTCTAGCGGGGCTCTACAATGAGCAGTTCTTC.

This chain uses TRBV19 with TRBJ1-2, with D perhaps matching TRBD1 (6 bases). V shed 6 bases and J shed 4 bases, with 15 bases lying between them. The germline CDR1 and CDR2 sequences are LNHDA and SQIVND (reference sequence). The CDR3 sequence is 14 residues long. The CDR3 protein is CASRKGERSYGYTF. In DNA form, the CDR3 reads TGTGCCAGTAGGAAGGGGGAAAGATCCTATGGCTACACCTTC. Full variable domain (outside the CDR3, taken from reference TRBV19 and TRBJ1-2): DGGITQSPKYLFRKEGQNVTLSCEQNLNHDAMYWYRQDPGQGLRLIYYSQIVNDFQKGDIAEGYSVSREKKESFPLTVTSAQKNPTAFYLCASRKGERSYGYTFGSGTRLTVV.

The rearrangement uses TRBV27 and TRBJ2-7; 13 bases match TRBD2. Germline loops: CDR1 MNHEY, CDR2 SMNVEV (reference sequence). The CDR3 has 13 residues. Germline trimming cut 5 bases from V and 9 bases from J; bases unmatched to any gene: 4. As DNA, the CDR3 is TGTGCCAGCAGTACACTAGCGGGAGGGCGGCAGTACTTC. It yields the protein CASSTLAGGRQYF.

This clonotype occurred many times. This chain connects TRBV7-2 to TRBJ2-7, with D perhaps matching TRBD1 or TRBD2 (6 bases each). The CDR3 is 14 residues long. CDR1 is SGHTA and CDR2 is FQGNSA in the germline V gene. Trimming took off 2 bases at V and 3 bases at J, with 11 bases between the two ends. This CDR3 reads CASSLWGALYEQYF. The CDR3 DNA sequence: TGTGCCAGCAGCTTATGGGGGGCTCTCTACGAGCAGTACTTC.

This clonotype has a handful of counts. The chain uses TRBV6-5 and TRBJ2-7; D may be TRBD1 (5 bases). The CDR3 runs 14 residues. V shed 2 bases and J shed 3 bases, with 11 bases lying between them. CDR1 MNHEY and CDR2 SVGAGI come from the germline V gene. The CDR3 DNA reads as TGTGCCAGCAGTTACGTGACAGTCTTCTACGAGCAGTACTTC. This translates into CASSYVTVFYEQYF.